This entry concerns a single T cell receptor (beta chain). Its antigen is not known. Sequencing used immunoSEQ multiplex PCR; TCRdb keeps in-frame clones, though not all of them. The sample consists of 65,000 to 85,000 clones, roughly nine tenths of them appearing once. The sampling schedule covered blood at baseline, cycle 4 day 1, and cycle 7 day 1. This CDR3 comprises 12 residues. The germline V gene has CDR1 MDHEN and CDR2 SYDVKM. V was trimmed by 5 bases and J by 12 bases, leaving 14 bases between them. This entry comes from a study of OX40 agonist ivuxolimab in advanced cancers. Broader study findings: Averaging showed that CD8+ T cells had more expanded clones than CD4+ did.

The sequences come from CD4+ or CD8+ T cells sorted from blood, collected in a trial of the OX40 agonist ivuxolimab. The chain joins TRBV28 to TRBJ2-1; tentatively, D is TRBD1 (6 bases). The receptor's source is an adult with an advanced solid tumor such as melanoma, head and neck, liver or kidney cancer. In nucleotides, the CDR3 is TGTGCCAGCAGTCCACCAAACAGGGTGCAGTTCTTC. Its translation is CASSPPNRVQFF.